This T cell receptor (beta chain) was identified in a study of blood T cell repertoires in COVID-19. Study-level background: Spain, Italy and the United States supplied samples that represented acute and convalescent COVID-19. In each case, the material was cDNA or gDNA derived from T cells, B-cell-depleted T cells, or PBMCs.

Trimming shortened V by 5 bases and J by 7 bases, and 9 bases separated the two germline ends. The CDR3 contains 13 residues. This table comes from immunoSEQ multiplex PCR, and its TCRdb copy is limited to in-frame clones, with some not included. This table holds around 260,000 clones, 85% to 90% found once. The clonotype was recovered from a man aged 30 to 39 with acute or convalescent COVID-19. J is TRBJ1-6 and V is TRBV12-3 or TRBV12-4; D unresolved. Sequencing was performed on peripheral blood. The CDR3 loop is CASSEHMNSPLHF. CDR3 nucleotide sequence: TGTGCCAGCAGTGAACACATGAATTCACCCCTCCACTTT.